One and the same sample provided the 32 T cell receptor beta chains below, sequenced in a study of T cell responses to AZD1222 COVID-19 vaccine. The table came from immunoSEQ multiplex PCR; TCRdb's copy has only in-frame clones and leaves some out. Seen here are some 150,000 clones, 90% to 95% observed once, and the top ten hold 1.5% to 2%. The sequencing used peripheral blood, collected on day 0 of AZD1222 vaccination. The receptors come from an adult in good health.

The chain couples TRBV4-3 to TRBJ2-1; TRBD2 aligns across 10 bases. CDR1 LGHNA and CDR2 YSLEER come from the germline V gene. V shed 1 base and J 9 bases; nucleotides not matched to a gene: 9. The CDR3 is made up of 16 amino acids. For the CDR3, the DNA is TGCGCCAGCAGCCAAGGAGCTAGCGGGAGACTTGGTGAGCAGTTCTTC. Protein: CASSQGASGRLGEQFF.

This clone was seen only a few times. This sequence joins TRBV9 and TRBJ2-7, with D perhaps matching TRBD2 (6 bases). The CDR3 runs to 13 residues. Trimming removed 4 bases from V and 3 bases from J, with 11 bases in between. Per the germline V gene, CDR1 is SGDLS and CDR2 is YYNGEE. This chain's CDR3 is CASSPGLFYEQYF. CDR3 in DNA: TGTGCCAGCAGCCCGGGACTTTTCTACGAGCAGTACTTC.

The chain combines TRBV5-1 with TRBJ2-1; TRBD2 matches 9 bases. Germline-derived CDR1 and CDR2 are SGHRS and YFSETQ. J lost 1 base, V lost 4 bases, and 15 bases had no gene match. The CDR3 is 19 residues long. The CDR3, as DNA: TGCGCCAGCAGCCAACGATCCCCATTAGCGGGAGTATCCTACAATGAGCAGTTCTTC. This codes for CASSQRSPLAGVSYNEQFF.

The rearrangement links TRBV29-1 to TRBJ1-2; possibly TRBD1 for D (5 bases). The CDR3 totals 14 residues. Germline V CDR1 and CDR2: SQVTM, ANQGSEA. Trimming pared 4 bases from V and 0 bases from J, leaving 12 bases between. CDR3 nucleotide sequence: TGCAGCGTTGGGGGGACGACAACTAACTATGGCTACACCTTC. Translated: CSVGGTTTNYGYTF. The whole variable domain, remainder taken from reference TRBV29-1 and TRBJ1-2, is SAVISQKPSRDICQRGTSLTIQCQVDSQVTMMFWYRQQPGQSLTLIATANQGSEATYESGFVIDKFPISRPNLTFSTLTVSNMSPEDSSIYLCSVGGTTTNYGYTFGSGTRLTVV.

This chain connects TRBV19 to TRBJ2-6; D is perhaps TRBD1 (5 bases). V shed 1 base and J shed 3 bases, with 16 bases lying between them. Germline lookup yields CDR1 LNHDA and CDR2 SQIVND (reference sequence). The CDR3 runs 18 residues. The CDR3 DNA is TGTGCCAGTAGTATAGTTGGGGCCCTGCAAGGTGGGGCCAACGTCCTGACTTTC. Translation gives CASSIVGALQGGANVLTF.

This CDR3 reads CASSFSGSTEAFF. The CDR3 nucleotides read TGTGCCAGCAGTTTTTCCGGGAGCACTGAAGCTTTCTTT. The chain recombines TRBV12-3 or TRBV12-4 with TRBJ1-1; D remains ambiguous. Between the trimmed V and J ends, which lost 3 bases and 4 bases, there was a span of 9 bases. CDR3 length: 13 residues.

The chain uses TRBV6-5 and TRBJ2-7; 7 bases fit TRBD1. The CDR3 has 15 residues. CDR1 MNHEY and CDR2 SVGAGI come from the germline V gene. Germline trimming cut 6 bases from V and 4 bases from J; bases unmatched to any gene: 12. The chain's CDR3 is CASRSGTVLLYEQYF. The CDR3 DNA sequence: TGTGCCAGCAGGTCCGGGACAGTCCTCCTATACGAGCAGTACTTC.

V is TRBV28 and J is TRBJ2-1; a weak D match, TRBD1 (5 bases). V was shortened by 8 bases and J by 5 bases, with 19 bases between the two germline ends. This CDR3 is 15 amino acids long. Per germline, CDR1 MDHEN and CDR2 SYDVKM. The CDR3 nucleotides read TGTGCCAGCGAAAGCTGGACAAAACTAAACAATGAGCAGTTCTTC. Its translation is CASESWTKLNNEQFF.

The chain joins TRBV19 to TRBJ2-1; TRBD2 aligns across 10 bases. The germline V gene has CDR1 LNHDA and CDR2 SQIVND (reference sequence). V gave up 8 bases and J gave up 10 bases; unmatched junction bases: 8. CDR3 size: 13 residues. The CDR3 bases are TGTGCCAGTGAGTCTAGCGGGAGAGGAGAGCAGTTCTTC. As protein: CASESSGRGEQFF.

The CDR3 spells CSVVGGEVAYEQYF. The CDR3 DNA follows: TGCAGCGTCGTAGGGGGAGAAGTGGCCTACGAGCAGTACTTC. The chain combines TRBV29-1 with TRBJ2-7, with a possible D match to TRBD1 (6 bases). Looked up from germline, CDR1 is SQVTM and CDR2 is ANQGSEA. The CDR3 spans 14 residues. Trimming pared 6 bases from V and 2 bases from J, leaving 17 bases between.

This rearrangement joins TRBV6-5 to TRBJ2-2; no clear D gene. The V end was cut by 5 bases, the J end by 7 bases, with 8 bases between. The CDR3 loop spans 12 amino acids. Germline V gene lookup returns CDR1 MNHEY and CDR2 SVGAGI. CDR3 loop: CASSTVLGELFF. The CDR3, as DNA: TGTGCCAGCAGTACAGTCCTCGGGGAGCTGTTTTTT.

The chain links TRBV25-1 to TRBJ2-7; 7 bases are a match to TRBD2. J was trimmed by 0 bases and V by 4 bases; bases with no gene match: 6. Germline values: CDR1 MGHDK, CDR2 SYGVNS. The CDR3 has 15 residues. The CDR3 DNA is TGTGCCAGCAGTGGAGCGGGGCATAGCTCCTACGAGCAGTACTTC. Encoded protein: CASSGAGHSSYEQYF.

The chain has TRBV9 and TRBJ2-7; possible D gene TRBD2, 5 bases. Germline V gives CDR1 SGDLS, CDR2 YYNGEE. The CDR3 loop spans 17 amino acids. Trimming shortened V by 4 bases and J by 0 bases, and 20 bases separated the two germline ends. The CDR3 bases are TGTGCCAGCAGCCCCCAGAGGGTAGCCGGCCCCTCCTACGAGCAGTACTTC. Translating it yields CASSPQRVAGPSYEQYF.

The rearrangement joins TRBV5-1 to TRBJ2-6; 7 bases fit TRBD2. This CDR3 contains 19 residues. Trimming took 2 bases from V and 0 from J; bases not matched to a gene: 11. Looked up from germline, CDR1 is SGHRS and CDR2 is YFSETQ. The CDR3 loop reads CASSFPRVAGSSGANVLTF. CDR3 nucleotide sequence: TGCGCCAGCAGCTTCCCCAGAGTAGCGGGCAGCTCTGGGGCCAACGTCCTGACTTTC.

V is TRBV7-3 and J is TRBJ1-2; no reliable D call. V shed 6 bases and J shed 7 bases, with 12 bases lying between them. Germline lookup yields CDR1 SGHTA and CDR2 FQGTGA. The CDR3 is made up of 12 amino acids. CDR3 in DNA: TGTGCCAGCAGTCAAGGGCAGCGTGGCTACACCTTC. Its protein is CASSQGQRGYTF.

The gene calls are TRBV18 and TRBJ2-7, with 9 bases identical to TRBD1. Germline lookup yields CDR1 KGHSH and CDR2 LQKENI. This CDR3 comprises 14 residues. V lost 5 bases, J lost 7 bases, and 9 bases stayed unmatched. CDR3 sequence (DNA): TGTGCCAGCTCAACAGACAGGGGGTCTGGGGAGCAGTACTTC. It is translated as CASSTDRGSGEQYF. Filled out from reference TRBV18 and TRBJ2-7, the complete variable domain reads NAGVMQNPRHLVRRRGQEARLRCSPMKGHSHVYWYRQLPEEGLKFMVYLQKENIIDESGMPKERFSAEFPKEGPSILRIQQVVRGDSAAYFCASSTDRGSGEQYFGPGTRLTVT.

This clone was found once. The rearrangement links TRBV6-2 or TRBV6-3 to TRBJ2-7; 10 positions agree with TRBD1. Germline V gene lookup returns CDR1 MNHEY and CDR2 SVGEGT. V lost 0 bases and J lost 9; bases outside the gene matches: 5. The CDR3 contains 14 residues. DNA of the CDR3: TGTGCCAGCAGTTACTCGACAGGGGGCGGCGGGCAGTACTTC. It is translated as CASSYSTGGGGQYF.

The CDR3, as DNA: TGCGCCAGCAGCCAACTTACAGGGAGCCCGGCCTACGAGCAGTACTTC. Translated, it gives CASSQLTGSPAYEQYF. The chain combines TRBV4-3 with TRBJ2-7, with TRBD1 as a possible D gene (6 bases). This CDR3 has 16 amino acids. V shed 2 bases and J shed 2 bases, with 16 bases lying between them. Germline-derived CDR1 and CDR2 are LGHNA and YSLEER.

V and J are TRBV28 and TRBJ2-7, with unresolved D. CDR3 length: 12 residues. With 2 bases removed from V and 6 bases from J, the gap between germline ends came to 8 bases. Germline V gene sequence: CDR1 MDHEN, CDR2 SYDVKM. The DNA of the CDR3 is TGTGCCAGCAGTTTAATCTCCAGCGAGCAGTACTTC. This sequence encodes CASSLISSEQYF.

The chain employs TRBV30 and TRBJ2-6, with D uncertain. Per the germline V gene, CDR1 is GTSNPN and CDR2 is SVGIG (reference sequence). Trimming removed 3 bases from V and 0 bases from J, with 9 bases in between. The CDR3 extends over 15 amino acids. In DNA, the CDR3 is TGTGCCTGGAGCCCCTTCAGCTCTGGGGCCAACGTCCTGACTTTC. Protein sequence: CAWSPFSSGANVLTF.

The gene calls are TRBV13 and TRBJ1-1; 7 nucleotides line up with TRBD1. The ends lost 4 bases at V and 4 bases at J; junction bases unmatched: 9. Germline V gene sequence: CDR1 PRHDT, CDR2 FYEKMQ (reference sequence). There are 15 residues in the CDR3. CDR3 bases: TGTGCCAGCAGCTGGGAGACAGGGTTGGGCACTGAAGCTTTCTTT. Translated: CASSWETGLGTEAFF.

A single count supports this clone. The chain joins TRBV13 to TRBJ2-1; TRBD2 matches at 7 bases. Germline CDR1 and CDR2: PRHDT and FYEKMQ (reference sequence). V gave up 3 bases and J gave up 2 bases; unmatched junction bases: 1. The CDR3 extends over 14 amino acids. The CDR3 here is CASSLAGAYNEQFF. Here the CDR3 DNA reads TGTGCCAGCAGCTTGGCGGGAGCCTACAATGAGCAGTTCTTC.

This chain links TRBV4-1 with TRBJ1-2; 10 bases are shared with TRBD1. This CDR3 contains 15 residues. CDR1 MGHRA and CDR2 YSYEKL come from the germline V gene. V lost 2 bases and J lost 5; bases outside the gene matches: 5. CDR3 sequence reads: CASSQQWDRGYGYTF. In nucleotides, the CDR3 is TGCGCCAGCAGCCAACAATGGGACAGGGGTTATGGCTACACCTTC.

The V call is TRBV10-3, the J call TRBJ1-4; no definite D call. V was shortened by 5 bases and J by 0 bases, with 16 bases between the two germline ends. The germline gives CDR1 ENHRY, CDR2 SYGVKD. The CDR3 loop spans 17 amino acids. CDR3 nucleotides: TGTGCCATCAGTAGCGGAGGGCGGGAGGCAACTAATGAAAAACTGTTTTTT. Translated, it gives CAISSGGREATNEKLFF.

The chain employs TRBV11-1 and TRBJ2-2, with TRBD1 identical over 8 bases. Looked up from germline, CDR1 is SGHAT and CDR2 is FQDESV (reference sequence). V dropped 2 bases and J dropped 7; count of bases not matched to a gene: 9. The CDR3 is 16 amino acids. The CDR3 protein is CASSLFPQGANGELFF. CDR3 nucleotide sequence: TGTGCCAGCAGCTTATTTCCCCAGGGGGCGAACGGGGAGCTGTTTTTT.

The chain is built from TRBV6-5 and TRBJ2-1; TRBD1 aligns across 8 bases. The J segment lost 2 bases and the V segment lost 6 bases, leaving 3 bases of the junction unmatched. Germline V CDR1 and CDR2: MNHEY, SVGAGI. The length of the CDR3 is 14 residues. CDR3 coding DNA: TGTGCCAGCAGATTGACAGGGGCCTACAATGAGCAGTTCTTC. Translated: CASRLTGAYNEQFF.

The CDR3 bases are TGTGCCAGCATAGACAGGGGAGATCAGCCCCAGCATTTT. This codes for CASIDRGDQPQHF. V usage is TRBV12-3 or TRBV12-4 and J usage is TRBJ1-5; 8 bases agree with TRBD1. The trim removed 7 bases at V and 5 bases at J, leaving 4 bases unmatched. The CDR3 runs to 13 residues.

The chain uses TRBV6-6 and TRBJ2-7; a possible D gene is TRBD1 (5 bases). Looked up from germline, CDR1 is MNHNY and CDR2 is SVGAGI (reference sequence). The CDR3 runs to 12 residues. The V gene lost 5 bases and the J gene lost 4 bases, with 9 bases spanning the gap. The CDR3 region has the DNA TGTGCCAGCAGTGAGGACATGTACGAGCAGTACTTC. Amino acids: CASSEDMYEQYF.

This sequence joins TRBV30 and TRBJ1-5, with D unresolved. The CDR3 is made up of 13 amino acids. Germline V gene lookup returns CDR1 GTSNPN and CDR2 SVGIG (reference sequence). Trimming cost V 0 bases and J 4 bases, with 7 bases left between them. The CDR3 sequence is CAWSVHGNQPQHF. CDR3 coding DNA: TGTGCCTGGAGTGTACATGGTAATCAGCCCCAGCATTTT.

The CDR3 region is CASSERTDTEAFF. For the CDR3, the DNA is TGTGCCAGCAGTGAAAGGACAGACACTGAAGCTTTCTTT. The chain has TRBV6-1 and TRBJ1-1; D may be TRBD1 (6 bases). The CDR3 runs 13 residues. V lost 2 bases, J lost 3 bases, and 7 bases lay in between. The germline gives CDR1 MNHNS, CDR2 SASEGT.

The V call is TRBV10-3, the J call TRBJ2-2; tentatively, D is TRBD2 (5 bases). This CDR3 region has 14 residues. Germline V gene data show CDR1 as ENHRY and CDR2 as SYGVKD. Between the trimmed V and J ends, which lost 4 bases and 3 bases, there was a span of 9 bases. In DNA form, the CDR3 reads TGTGCCATCAGTGCGAGGGTGGACACCGGGGAGCTGTTTTTT. As protein: CAISARVDTGELFF.

The V and J genes are TRBV3-1 (or the pseudogene TRBV3-2) and TRBJ1-2; a weak D match, TRBD1 (6 bases). The germline V gene encodes CDR1 LGHDT and CDR2 YNNKEL (reference sequence). The CDR3 runs to 16 residues. Trimming pared 6 bases from V and 12 bases from J, leaving 29 bases between. CDR3 loop: CASRSRIRGGSLTHTF. Written as DNA, the CDR3 is TGTGCCAGCAGGAGCCGTATAAGGGGGGGATCTCTGACCCACACCTTC.